This note documents a single T cell receptor (beta chain) sequence. Data came from immunoSEQ multiplex PCR; TCRdb stores just in-frame clones and leaves some out. The sample contains about 230,000 clones, approximately 89% of which appear only once. This entry is derived from a study of blood T cell repertoires in COVID-19. V gave up 5 bases and J gave up 5 bases; unmatched junction bases: 9. The CDR3 extends over 15 amino acids. Germline V gene data show CDR1 as SQVTM and CDR2 as ANQGSEA. Sequencing was done on a sample of PBMCs or T cells enriched from blood (not recorded which). The clonotype comes from a woman in her thirties or forties with acute COVID-19. V gene TRBV29-1 combines with J gene TRBJ1-2; 12 positions match TRBD1. DNA for the CDR3: TGCAGCGTTCGACCCGGGACAGGGGGCGGATATGGCTACACCTTC. This codes for CSVRPGTGGGYGYTF.